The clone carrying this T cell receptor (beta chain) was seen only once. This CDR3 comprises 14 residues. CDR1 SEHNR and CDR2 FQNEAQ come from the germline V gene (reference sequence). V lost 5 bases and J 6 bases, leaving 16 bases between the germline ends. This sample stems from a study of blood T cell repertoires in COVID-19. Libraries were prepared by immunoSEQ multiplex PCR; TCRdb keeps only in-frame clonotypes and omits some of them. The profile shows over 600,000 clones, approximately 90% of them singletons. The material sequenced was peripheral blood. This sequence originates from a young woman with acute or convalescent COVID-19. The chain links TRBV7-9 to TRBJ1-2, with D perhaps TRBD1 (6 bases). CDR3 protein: CASSHGQPWDGYTF. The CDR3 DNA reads TGTGCCAGCAGCCATGGACAGCCTTGGGATGGCTACACCTTC.